Below, one T cell receptor beta chain is given with its context. As yet, its antigen is unknown. This PCR relied on a set of 60 Vbeta primers and 13 Jbeta primers. Libraries were prepared by immunoSEQ multiplex PCR; TCRdb keeps only in-frame clonotypes and omits some of them. The sample contains about 150,000 clones, 70% to 80% of which appear only once. Germline trimming cut 11 bases from V and 6 bases from J; bases unmatched to any gene: 16. The CDR3 length is 16 residues. The germline V gene encodes CDR1 SEHNR and CDR2 FQNEAQ (reference sequence). The data originate from a study of cytomegalovirus exposure and HLA in healthy donors. Study outcomes and limitations: A prior analysis recorded that most TCR beta V segments were productive about 90% or about 30% of the time. A cluster of highly shared sequence variants was likely a sequencing artifact. A further, later analysis showed that HLA-associated TCR beta chains (compared with equally common others) were more clonally expanded.

Sample: PBMCs. The source is a female donor in good health and CMV-seropositive. The gene calls are TRBV7-9 and TRBJ2-1, with 10 bases matching TRBD2. The CDR3 region has the DNA TGTGCCGGCCGTTCAGGGGCTAGCGGGAGACTCAATGAGCAGTTCTTC. Amino acid sequence: CAGRSGASGRLNEQFF.